Listed below are T cell receptor beta chains from one sample, sequenced in a study of blood T cells in healthy people across ages. Via MiXCR, TCRdb re-called the 5' RACE reads, giving one row per CDR3 protein. Among 700,000 or so distinct CDR3 sequences, roughly two fifths were seen once, and the ten largest hold 25% to 30%. Sequencing was carried out using blood. Every receptor here comes from a man older than 75 in good health. The CDR3 runs from the conserved cysteine through the conserved F or W. The D gene is left open where the match is weak.

len	v_gene	d_gene	j_gene	CDR3aa
13	TRBV29-1	TRBD2	TRBJ2-1	CSVASGRANEQFF
14	TRBV10-3	TRBD1	TRBJ2-7	CAITIPDRLGEQYF
13	TRBV20-1	TRBD1	TRBJ1-2	CSAPGGANYGYTF
14	TRBV7-2	TRBD2	TRBJ2-1	CASSLGTSGYEQFF
16	TRBV5-4	TRBD2	TRBJ2-6	CASSFTGRSGANVLTF
15	TRBV20-1	TRBD1	TRBJ2-3	CSARADRGSTDTQYF
15	TRBV24-1	TRBD1	TRBJ2-1	CATSDFPTGGGEQFF
16	TRBV6-6	NA	TRBJ2-5	CASTDSLGVGEETQYF
19	TRBV18	TRBD2	TRBJ2-1	CASSPRAGMGLAEYNEQFF
14	TRBV20-1	NA	TRBJ2-7	CSAGWGRGVYEQYF
12	TRBV29-1	TRBD2	TRBJ2-1	CSALGTSGEQFF
13	TRBV20-1	TRBD1	TRBJ2-7	CSATDRGAYEQYF
19	TRBV7-2	TRBD2	TRBJ2-1	CASSLVRLAGGRSYNEQFF
11	TRBV20-1	NA	TRBJ1-2	CSASTVMGYTF
19	TRBV20-1	TRBD2	TRBJ2-7	CSARDGGLAGGKFSYEQYF
13	TRBV7-3	NA	TRBJ2-7	CASSPTGSYEQYF
15	TRBV6-5	TRBD1	TRBJ1-1	CASRLTGQGNTEAFF
13	TRBV5-1	NA	TRBJ1-1	CASSLEVTTEAFF
13	TRBV27	TRBD1	TRBJ2-7	CASWRQGANEQYF
16	TRBV7-2	NA	TRBJ2-6	CASSLVSGAGANVLTF
15	TRBV5-4	TRBD1	TRBJ2-7	CASSFGDRGPSEQYF
12	TRBV28	NA	TRBJ2-4	CASSLQKNIQYF
13	TRBV12-3/TRBV12-4	TRBD1	TRBJ1-2	CASSLATGLGYTF
14	TRBV10-1	TRBD1	TRBJ2-2	CASSGQGLTGELFF
11	TRBV6-5	NA	TRBJ1-1	CATRKNTEAFF
14	TRBV10-3	TRBD2	TRBJ2-3	CTISSGGPTGTQYF
14	TRBV3-1	NA	TRBJ2-1	CASSQDSGPGEQFF
10	TRBV29-1	NA	TRBJ1-2	CSVRTDGYTF
16	TRBV28	TRBD1	TRBJ2-1	CASSSRGTGTFLSGFF
12	TRBV6-2/TRBV6-3	NA	TRBJ2-5	CASRQQVETQYF
16	TRBV5-1	NA	TRBJ2-6	CASSAYRDSGANVLTF
15	TRBV20-1	NA	TRBJ2-1	CSASSGRLAYNEQFF
16	TRBV29-1	NA	TRBJ2-6	CSVEDRGRSGANVLTF
15	TRBV27	TRBD2	NA	CASSRDYNSYNEQYF
13	TRBV28	NA	TRBJ1-2	CASSLGGGRGYTF
12	TRBV7-2	NA	TRBJ2-7	CTSSFRAYEQYF
14	TRBV7-2	NA	TRBJ2-5	CASSLAVGKETQYF
16	TRBV27	TRBD2	TRBJ2-3	CASSRKGLAGTDTQYF
15	TRBV6-2/TRBV6-3	TRBD1	TRBJ1-5	CASSYGTGTSQPQHF
15	TRBV6-2/TRBV6-3	NA	TRBJ1-1	CASSPYLTPNAEAFF
15	TRBV9	NA	TRBJ2-3	CASSGPGTPTDTQYF
14	TRBV29-1	TRBD2	TRBJ2-1	CSVSFRAGVAEQFF
11	TRBV7-9	NA	TRBJ1-2	CASSHKAGYTF
18	TRBV10-1	TRBD2	TRBJ2-3	CASGHRDAGTRSTDTQYF
12	TRBV18	TRBD1	TRBJ2-3	CASSNGQGAKYF
16	TRBV30	TRBD1	TRBJ2-7	CAWSVEMLQGPSGQYF
17	TRBV4-2	NA	TRBJ2-1	CASSQDWGGRGVNEQFF
13	TRBV7-3	TRBD1	TRBJ1-2	CASSPRDSRGYTF
17	TRBV10-3	NA	TRBJ1-5	CAISEPTYDGNNQPQHF
15	TRBV6-5	NA	TRBJ2-1	CASSPRHLSYNEQFF
14	TRBV11-2	NA	TRBJ2-7	CASSPSGIGYEQYF
15	TRBV6-2/TRBV6-3	NA	TRBJ2-6	CASLQIGSGANVLTF
16	TRBV20-1	TRBD2	TRBJ2-3	CSANPSGGVETDTQYF